This T cell receptor (beta chain) was sequenced for a study of shared clonotypes between healthy human individuals. Study findings and constraints: With few donors, the genetic and exposure-history diversity represented was limited. Sampling involved blood alone; tissue repertoires likely differ.

As defined, naive CD8 cells were CD45RO-negative and positively selected for CCR7, with terminally differentiated effector memory CD45RA+ cells excluded. Only Caucasian adults living in Nashville, Tennessee served as donors. The authors distributed each subset's genomic DNA evenly over several immunoSEQ plates. Libraries were prepared by immunoSEQ multiplex PCR; TCRdb keeps only in-frame clonotypes and omits some of them. Here the sample spans about 2,200,000 clones, roughly 91% being singletons. Points on this clone: The target antigen is unknown.

The CDR3 runs to 15 residues. V lost 6 bases to trimming and J lost 6 bases; unmatched junction nucleotides: 11. CDR1 MRHNA and CDR2 SNTAGT come from the germline V gene. The clonotype originates from a man between 18 and 29 years old in good health. Some clones in this sample may be carry-over from other donors' samples. The sample comprised naive CD8+ T cells from PBMCs. The chain recombines TRBV6-4 with TRBJ2-1; 7 bases agree with TRBD1. The CDR3 DNA sequence: TGTGCCAGCAGCCGGCTGACAGGGTCTCGCAATGAGCAGTTCTTC. Protein sequence: CASSRLTGSRNEQFF.